The TCR beta chain under discussion was sequenced for a study of shared clonotypes between healthy human individuals. Data came from immunoSEQ multiplex PCR; TCRdb stores just in-frame clones and leaves some out. The sample comprises 2 million to 2.5 million clones, almost 96% of which are singletons, and approximately 0.13% rests with the top ten. In the case of this clone: The antigen remains unidentified.

Study results and caveats: Naive CD4 clonotype sharing across a handful of donors was around 5%.

The sample was naive CD4+ T cells sorted from blood. Subset defined: CD45RA+ positively selected. The TCR sequence derives from a man between 18 and 29 years old in good health.

The CDR3 nucleotides read TGCGCCAGCAGCTTGGGGCCCATGGGCAATCAGCCCCAGCATTTT. Its protein is CASSLGPMGNQPQHF. V is TRBV5-1 and J is TRBJ1-5; unclear D gene. Looked up from germline, CDR1 is SGHRS and CDR2 is YFSETQ. Trimming took off 0 bases at V and 2 bases at J, with 9 bases between the two ends. The CDR3 runs to 15 residues.